This T cell receptor (beta chain) came from a study of blood T cell repertoires in COVID-19. Study as a whole: The cDNA or gDNA used as material had been derived from T cells, B-cell-depleted T cells, or PBMCs.

Participants reported their clinical history, and cohort assignment relied on those reports. Recovered status applied to Cohort 3 donors who had two consecutive negative PCRs. It also applied to those with clearance or with symptom resolution. Germline values: CDR1 MNHEY, CDR2 SMNVEV (reference sequence). V lost 4 bases and J lost 6, with 9 bases in between. The CDR3 has 12 residues. Per the original data handling: Amplification of reference gene primers provided the estimated nucleated cell counts. Sequencing used immunoSEQ multiplex PCR; TCRdb keeps in-frame clones, though not all of them. That table furnishes V, J and clone size, whereas the DNA furnished D and trimming. The sample records around 450,000 clones, about 85% being singletons.

The chain uses TRBV27 and TRBJ1-1; TRBD1 might be the D (5 bases). The sample taken for sequencing was PBMCs or T cells enriched from blood (not recorded which). This TCR was recovered from a woman aged 18-29 years who had recovered from COVID-19. The CDR3 DNA is TGTGCCAGCAGTTCCGAAGGGGCTGAAGCTTTCTTT. Residues: CASSSEGAEAFF.